The 31 T cell receptor beta chains reported below all come from one sample, sequenced in a study of blood T cell repertoires in COVID-19. This table comes from immunoSEQ multiplex PCR, and its TCRdb copy is limited to in-frame clones, with some not included. Here the sample spans approximately 220,000 clones, 83% being singletons. The source material was peripheral blood. The receptor source for this set is a woman between 40 and 55 years old with active or convalescent COVID-19.

This chain links TRBV3-1 (or the pseudogene TRBV3-2) with TRBJ1-1, with TRBD1 as a possible D gene (5 bases). Deletions cut 5 bases from V and 5 bases from J, with 9 bases between. The CDR3 sequence is 12 residues long. Germline V CDR1 and CDR2: LGHDT, YNNKEL (reference sequence). Written as DNA, the CDR3 is TGTGCCAGCAGCACGGAGGGGACTGAAGCTTTCTTT. The encoded protein is CASSTEGTEAFF.

The rearrangement joins TRBV30 to TRBJ1-1; 8 nucleotides agree with TRBD1. V gave up 4 bases and J gave up 3 bases; unmatched junction bases: 10. There are 15 residues in the CDR3. Germline values: CDR1 GTSNPN, CDR2 SVGIG (reference sequence). CDR3: CAWTRRTGIHTEAFF. CDR3 nucleotides: TGTGCCTGGACCCGTAGGACAGGGATCCACACTGAAGCTTTCTTT.

The chain carries TRBV5-1 and TRBJ2-2; D not resolved. The CDR3 runs to 12 residues. Trimming stripped 4 bases from V and 3 bases from J, with 4 bases between. The germline V gene has CDR1 SGHRS and CDR2 YFSETQ. CDR3 in DNA: TGCGCCAGCAGCCCGGACACCGGGGAGCTGTTTTTT. It codes for CASSPDTGELFF.

This chain connects TRBV21-1 to TRBJ1-1; the table's TRBD1 call for D was not verified on the DNA. TRBV21-1 is listed as a pseudogene. The CDR3 is 14 amino acids. The DNA of the CDR3 is TGTGCCAGCATCGAACAGGGGGCTGACACTGAAGCTTTCTTT. Its translation: CASIEQGADTEAFF.

V and J are TRBV6-2 or TRBV6-3 and TRBJ1-1; 8 bases are a match to TRBD1. Germline-derived CDR1 and CDR2 are MNHEY and SVGEGT. The V gene end was trimmed by 4 bases and the J gene end by 4 bases; junction bases not matched to a gene: 8. This CDR3 is built from 15 residues. This CDR3 reads CASSWGGQGGTEAFF. The DNA for the CDR3 is TGTGCCAGCAGTTGGGGAGGACAGGGCGGCACTGAAGCTTTCTTT.

CDR3 sequence: CASSLAGPWGANEKLFF. As DNA, the CDR3 is TGTGCCAGCAGCTTAGCCGGGCCCTGGGGGGCTAATGAAAAACTGTTTTTT. The rearrangement uses TRBV7-9 and TRBJ1-4; the D gene is possibly TRBD1 (5 bases). V gave up 0 bases and J gave up 3 bases, with 14 bases separating them. This CDR3 is built from 17 residues. Germline CDR1 and CDR2: SEHNR and FQNEAQ (reference sequence).

The chain has TRBV4-1 and TRBJ2-7, with 12 bases fitting TRBD2. The V and J ends lost 1 base and 0 bases, in that order; junction bases with no gene match: 4. Germline V gives CDR1 MGHRA, CDR2 YSYEKL. The CDR3 runs to 17 residues. The CDR3 nucleotides are TGCGCCAGCAGCCAAGGGGGACTAGCGGGTAGCTCCTACGAGCAGTACTTC. This translates into CASSQGGLAGSSYEQYF.

The chain couples TRBV25-1 to TRBJ2-1, with TRBD1 matching over 8 bases. The CDR3 is 14 residues long. Looked up from germline, CDR1 is MGHDK and CDR2 is SYGVNS. Trimming removed 3 bases from V and 7 bases from J; junction bases left unmatched: 5. The chain's CDR3 is CASSDIQGVNEQFF. Written as DNA, the CDR3 is TGTGCCAGCAGTGATATACAGGGGGTGAATGAGCAGTTCTTC.

This sequence joins TRBV7-3 and TRBJ2-7, with 10 bases aligning to TRBD1. The CDR3 length is 13 residues. The J segment lost 7 bases and the V segment lost 5 bases, leaving 5 bases of the junction unmatched. From germline, CDR1 is SGHTA and CDR2 FQGTGA. The CDR3 loop is CASSGDRGGEQYF. The DNA for the CDR3 is TGTGCCAGCAGCGGGGACAGGGGAGGGGAGCAGTACTTC.

The chain combines TRBV3-1 (or the pseudogene TRBV3-2) with TRBJ2-1; a weak D match, TRBD1 (6 bases). The CDR3 has 17 amino acids. Looked up from germline, CDR1 is LGHDT and CDR2 is YNNKEL (reference sequence). V lost 0 bases and J lost 0, with 12 bases in between. The CDR3 region is CASSQDQGLSSYNEQFF. The CDR3 nucleotides read TGTGCCAGCAGCCAAGATCAGGGGTTAAGCTCCTACAATGAGCAGTTCTTC.

CDR3 in DNA: TGTGCCAGCAGCCCAAGACAGCCGGCTAATGAAAAACTGTTTTTT. Translation gives CASSPRQPANEKLFF. The chain combines TRBV6-5 with TRBJ1-4, with TRBD1 as a possible D gene (5 bases). V lost 6 bases, J lost 3 bases, and 14 bases lay in between. The germline gives CDR1 MNHEY, CDR2 SVGAGI. This CDR3 is 15 amino acids long.

The V and J genes are TRBV15 and TRBJ2-7; maybe TRBD1 (7 bases). The germline CDR1 and CDR2 sequences are LNHNV and YYDKDF (reference sequence). The V and J ends lost 4 bases and 2 bases respectively, with 18 bases between them. The CDR3 runs 16 residues. CDR3: CATSTGGRSGAYEQYF. In DNA, the CDR3 is TGTGCCACCAGCACAGGGGGGAGGTCCGGGGCCTACGAGCAGTACTTC.

The chain employs TRBV6-6 and TRBJ2-3; tentatively, D is TRBD2 (5 bases). The CDR3 loop spans 13 amino acids. Trimming cost V 2 bases and J 7 bases, with 10 bases left between them. Germline CDR1 and CDR2: MNHNY and SVGAGI (reference sequence). The CDR3 here is CASSYTTGNTQYF. In DNA, the CDR3 is TGTGCCAGCAGTTACACGACGGGAAATACGCAGTATTTT.

This clone was seen ten or more times. This sequence joins TRBV7-2 and TRBJ1-1, with no clear D. This CDR3 has 14 amino acids. V was clipped by 3 bases and J by 1 base, with 9 bases between them. CDR1 and CDR2 from the germline V gene are SGHTA and FQGNSA. Here the CDR3 DNA reads TGTGCCAGCAGCTTCGGTAACTGGAACACTGAAGCTTTCTTT. Protein: CASSFGNWNTEAFF.

CDR3 sequence: CASRGQPGQGTNSPLHF. The CDR3 DNA sequence: TGTGCCAGCAGGGGACAACCGGGACAGGGGACGAATTCACCCCTCCACTTT. The chain joins TRBV25-1 to TRBJ1-6, with TRBD1 identical over 10 bases. J gave up 7 bases and V 6 bases, and 12 bases lay outside the gene matches. This CDR3 is 17 amino acids long. Germline V lookup: CDR1 MGHDK, CDR2 SYGVNS.

The genes are TRBV18 and TRBJ2-3; the D gene is possibly TRBD1 (5 bases). CDR1 and CDR2 (germline): KGHSH, LQKENI. V was cut by 2 bases and J by 2 bases, with 11 bases left in between. The CDR3 totals 15 residues. For the CDR3, the DNA is TGTGCCAGCTCACCATCCCAGGGAACCACAGATACGCAGTATTTT. It translates to CASSPSQGTTDTQYF.

The chain combines TRBV9 with TRBJ2-7, with 9 nucleotides matching TRBD2. V lost 0 bases and J lost 4; bases outside the gene matches: 5. Germline V CDR1 and CDR2: SGDLS, YYNGEE. The length of the CDR3 is 15 residues. In DNA form, the CDR3 reads TGTGCCAGCAGCGTAGGTAGCGGGAGATTTTACGAGCAGTACTTC. It is translated as CASSVGSGRFYEQYF. Full variable domain (outside the CDR3, taken from reference TRBV9 and TRBJ2-7): DSGVTQTPKHLITATGQRVTLRCSPRSGDLSVYWYQQSLDQGLQFLIQYYNGEERAKGNILERFSAQQFPDLHSELNLSSLELGDSALYFCASSVGSGRFYEQYFGPGTRLTVT.

V gene TRBV29-1 combines with J gene TRBJ1-1, with TRBD1 as a possible D gene (6 bases). V was trimmed by 6 bases and J by 3 bases, leaving 11 bases between them. This CDR3 contains 12 residues. CDR1 and CDR2 (germline): SQVTM, ANQGSEA. The CDR3 loop is CSVHRADTEAFF. The CDR3 DNA reads as TGCAGCGTCCACAGGGCGGACACTGAAGCTTTCTTT.

The genes are TRBV4-3 and TRBJ2-6, with D hard to call. Germline CDR1 reads LGHNA; CDR2 reads YSLEER. The CDR3 has 17 amino acids. The V gene lost 0 bases and the J gene lost 0 bases, with 9 bases spanning the gap. The CDR3 DNA reads as TGCGCCAGCAGCCAAGATTTTCGAGGCTCTGGGGCCAACGTCCTGACTTTC. Its protein is CASSQDFRGSGANVLTF.

The chain couples TRBV7-3 to TRBJ1-1; weak D call: TRBD1 (6 bases). The CDR3 spans 15 residues. CDR1 is SGHTA and CDR2 is FQGTGA in the germline V gene. Deletions cut 5 bases from V and 0 bases from J, with 13 bases between. The CDR3 is CASSPPQGMNTEAFF. CDR3 sequence (DNA): TGTGCCAGCAGCCCCCCACAGGGCATGAACACTGAAGCTTTCTTT. Full variable domain (outside the CDR3, taken from reference TRBV7-3 and TRBJ1-1): GAGVSQTPSNKVTEKGKYVELRCDPISGHTALYWYRQSLGQGPEFLIYFQGTGAADDSGLPNDRFFAVRPEGSVSTLKIQRTERGDSAVYLCASSPPQGMNTEAFFGQGTRLTVV.

This chain uses TRBV9 with TRBJ1-1; D perhaps matches TRBD1 (5 bases). Germline V gene lookup returns CDR1 SGDLS and CDR2 YYNGEE. The CDR3 sequence is 16 residues long. Trimming cost V 0 bases and J 1 base, with 13 bases left between them. The CDR3 loop reads CASSVDPGTANTEAFF. CDR3 sequence (DNA): TGTGCCAGCAGCGTAGATCCCGGGACTGCGAACACTGAAGCTTTCTTT. The full variable domain, completed using reference TRBV9 and TRBJ1-1, is DSGVTQTPKHLITATGQRVTLRCSPRSGDLSVYWYQQSLDQGLQFLIQYYNGEERAKGNILERFSAQQFPDLHSELNLSSLELGDSALYFCASSVDPGTANTEAFFGQGTRLTVV.

V gene TRBV11-2 combines with J gene TRBJ1-3; D is unresolved. CDR3 length: 16 residues. Germline V gene lookup returns CDR1 SGHAT and CDR2 FQNNGV. V was shortened by 5 bases and J by 2 bases, with 16 bases between the two germline ends. Here the CDR3 reads CASSDVPPQAGNTIYF. The CDR3 nucleotides are TGTGCCAGCAGCGACGTACCACCTCAGGCTGGAAACACCATATATTTT.

This clone has a single count. The chain carries TRBV4-1 and TRBJ2-5; the D is unclear. Germline values: CDR1 MGHRA, CDR2 YSYEKL. The V end lost 0 bases, the J end lost 5 bases, and 4 bases lay between the germline ends. The CDR3 contains 12 residues. Here the CDR3 reads CASSQDRETQYF. CDR3 nucleotides: TGCGCCAGCAGCCAAGATCGGGAGACCCAGTACTTC.

This rearrangement joins TRBV2 to TRBJ2-5; D unresolved. The ends were cut back, 1 base at V and 4 bases at J, with 13 bases in the middle. Germline-derived CDR1 and CDR2 are SNHLY and FYNNEI. There are 15 residues in the CDR3. The CDR3 sequence is CASSEETALGETQYF. The CDR3 DNA sequence: TGTGCCAGCAGTGAAGAGACTGCCCTAGGAGAGACCCAGTACTTC.

The CDR3 DNA sequence: TGTGCCAGCAGTTACCCCGGGACTAGCGGGGGGAATGAGCAGTTCTTC. It translates to CASSYPGTSGGNEQFF. This chain links TRBV6-5 with TRBJ2-1, with 15 bases that match TRBD2. The CDR3 has 16 amino acids. Germline values: CDR1 MNHEY, CDR2 SVGAGI. Trimming at V came to 2 bases and at J to 7 bases, leaving 3 bases not matched to a gene.

The rearrangement joins TRBV19 to TRBJ2-6, with 8 bases that match TRBD1. Germline V gene lookup returns CDR1 LNHDA and CDR2 SQIVND (reference sequence). The CDR3 loop spans 17 amino acids. Trimming cost V 3 bases and J 4 bases; bases outside gene matches: 8. The CDR3 sequence is CASSILQGARGANVLTF. The CDR3, as DNA: TGTGCCAGTAGTATTCTCCAGGGGGCAAGAGGGGCCAACGTCCTGACTTTC.

The CDR3 is CASSLPYRGCTDTQYF. The CDR3 coding sequence is TGTGCCAGCAGTTTACCTTACAGGGGTTGCACAGATACGCAGTATTTT. This chain connects TRBV27 to TRBJ2-3; 7 bases line up with TRBD1. V was pared by 2 bases and J by 1 base, with 6 bases of the junction left unmatched. This CDR3 spans 16 amino acids. The germline CDR1 and CDR2 sequences are MNHEY and SMNVEV (reference sequence).

This clone has only one observation. The V call is TRBV11-3, the J call TRBJ2-3, with TRBD2 matching 14 bases. CDR1 and CDR2 (germline): SGHNT, YENEEA. The CDR3 extends over 18 amino acids. V trimming: 8 bases; J trimming: 5 bases; junction bases outside the gene matches: 15. DNA for the CDR3: TGTGCCAGCGCTACTCTTTCGGGACTAGCGGGAGTGGAAGATACGCAGTATTTT. Protein: CASATLSGLAGVEDTQYF.

The chain uses TRBV7-6 and TRBJ1-5, with no clear D. Germline CDR1 is SGHVS and CDR2 is FNYEAQ. The CDR3 is 13 residues long. The V end lost 1 base, the J end lost 8 bases, and 9 bases lay between the germline ends. CDR3 protein: CASSLELQEPQHF. CDR3 DNA sequence: TGTGCCAGCAGCTTAGAACTCCAAGAGCCCCAGCATTTT.

V is TRBV3-1 (or the pseudogene TRBV3-2) and J is TRBJ1-6; TRBD1 might be the D (5 bases). The CDR3 spans 14 residues. Germline CDR1 LGHDT, CDR2 YNNKEL (reference sequence). Trimming took off 1 base at V and 5 bases at J, with 6 bases between the two ends. CDR3 protein: CASSQAGNNSPLHF. The DNA of the CDR3 is TGTGCCAGCAGCCAAGCAGGGAATAATTCACCCCTCCACTTT.

The V gene is TRBV6-5, the J gene TRBJ2-3; 9 nucleotides agree with TRBD2. The ends lost 4 bases at V and 0 bases at J; junction bases unmatched: 5. Looked up from germline, CDR1 is MNHEY and CDR2 is SVGAGI. The CDR3 length is 16 residues. CDR3 coding DNA: TGTGCCAGCAGTTTAAGCGGGAGGTTTAGCACAGATACGCAGTATTTT. It translates to CASSLSGRFSTDTQYF.